This record covers a single T cell receptor beta chain. Its antigen is not yet known. The input lacks base qualities; no much larger clone sits a single base away. The sample's treatment or condition label, in plain terms: suppressive antiretroviral therapy. Cells were stimulated with a pool of overlapping HIV-1 Gag 15-mer peptides at 1 ug per peptide per mL. Memory populations depleted of antigen-responding cells were obtained by sorting nonresponding CD40L-negative CD69-negative CD45RO-high memory CD4+ T cells. Participants were HIV-1-infected adults who started suppressive ART during chronic infection. For at least 4 years, participants had undetectable plasma HIV-1 RNA, below 50 copies/mL. To be included, participants needed a CD4+ T cell count above 400 cells/uL and a positive CMV serology. Before stimulation, PBMCs were isolated using density centrifugation and depleted of CD8+ T cells. Stimulation of CD8-depleted PBMCs was carried out for more than 15 hours with anti-CD28/CD49d costimulation, CD40-blocking antibody and enfuvirtide, to prevent new infections. Cell sorting was done on a Beckman Coulter MoFlo Legacy or XDP sorter, and dead cells were excluded with propidium iodide. Genomic DNA was extracted using the QIAamp DNA Mini Kit for samples with more than one million cells and using the Quick-DNA Microprep Kit for all other samples.

Looking up the germline V gene (reference sequence) yields CDR1 SEHNR and CDR2 FQNEAQ. The CDR3 sequence holds 13 residues, the cysteine and phenylalanine included. Only the CDR3 DNA is retained, 39 bases long and in frame from the first base. V is clipped by 2 bases and J by 3 bases, and the sequence between their germline boundaries is 5 bases long. The sample originates from a study of persistence of HIV-infected CD4 T cells (TCRdb year 2020). Study-level background: The study isolated CMV- and HIV-1 Gag-responding CD4+ T cells from ART-treated individuals to examine antigen-driven clonal expansion of HIV-1-infected cells. Peripheral blood samples of up to roughly 200 mL were obtained at multiple time points, with the exception of two participants, for whom leukapheresis was performed at a single time point. Proviral sequencing was used to assess clonality among infected cells, whereas TCRbeta sequencing gauged the clonality of all cells within each sorted population. In the cross-participant TCR cluster analysis, roughly 8 participants were included for CMV and about 7 participants were included for Gag. The median time the participants had spent on suppressive ART was around eight years.

Overall results and qualifications from the work: Within the same sorted populations, how oligoclonal the TCRs were correlated with how oligoclonal the proviruses were. Only a small number of individuals took part in the study, and the range of antigens tested was limited. TCRbeta richness in CMV- and Gag-responding cells was significantly lower than in anti-CD3/anti-CD28-responding cells; CMV-responding cells had higher oligoclonality than CD3/CD28-stimulated and Gag-responding cells. Antigen-responding cells were enriched for expanded CDR3beta sequences that were degenerate, which suggests that CD4+ responses to CMV and Gag underwent convergent selection. Restriction of bulk TCR analyses to the rare CMV-responding cells that actually carried HIV-1 proviruses was not possible.

The immunoSEQ hsTCRB assay version 4 in survey mode was used to sequence TCRbeta repertoires from genomic DNA. Genomic DNA was diluted to about 10 ng/uL, using up to about 1 ug per sample for TCRbeta sequencing. The published analysis was carried out like this. ImmunoSeq Analyzer 3.0 was used for analysis of TCRbeta data, and diversity was computed on productive nucleotide rearrangements. Lower-bound TCR diversity was estimated with the improved Chao index, and clonality with the Gini coefficient using the Immunarch R package. Different nucleotide rearrangements encoding the same CDR3beta amino acid sequence were treated as distinct clonotypes. TCRbeta sequences significantly enriched in antigen-responding cells relative to anti-CD3/anti-CD28-activated cells were identified by differential abundance analysis. Using predicted peptide-MHC specificity as the basis, GLIPH2 grouped TCRs into clusters, both for each participant individually and for the merged data sets that combined participants. Here the immuneACCESS table is served through TCRdb, limited to in-frame sequences with V and J called. Missing clones are a known gap in these copies; in checked studies unresolved V genes cover under half, and the rest lacks a known reason. V and J calls and clone size are copied from that table; D and trimming were computed from the DNA. This sample is represented by 64,000 or so clones; 65% to 80% of them were singletons. Around 1.7% of the sample rests with the top ten.

The TCR originated in an adult man with HIV who was CMV-seropositive. The V and J genes are TRBV7-9 and TRBJ1-3, with the D gene call left open. Here the sequenced sample was CD4+ T cells sorted from PBMCs after roughly 18-hour stimulation, taken from a patient who received antiretroviral therapy. This specimen's cell subset or site label, per the study, means: CD40L-CD69- CD45RO-high memory CD4 T cells not responding to Gag peptides. DNA sequence: TGTGCCAGCAGCTTATCCGGTGGAAACACCATATATTTT. It specifies CASSLSGGNTIYF.